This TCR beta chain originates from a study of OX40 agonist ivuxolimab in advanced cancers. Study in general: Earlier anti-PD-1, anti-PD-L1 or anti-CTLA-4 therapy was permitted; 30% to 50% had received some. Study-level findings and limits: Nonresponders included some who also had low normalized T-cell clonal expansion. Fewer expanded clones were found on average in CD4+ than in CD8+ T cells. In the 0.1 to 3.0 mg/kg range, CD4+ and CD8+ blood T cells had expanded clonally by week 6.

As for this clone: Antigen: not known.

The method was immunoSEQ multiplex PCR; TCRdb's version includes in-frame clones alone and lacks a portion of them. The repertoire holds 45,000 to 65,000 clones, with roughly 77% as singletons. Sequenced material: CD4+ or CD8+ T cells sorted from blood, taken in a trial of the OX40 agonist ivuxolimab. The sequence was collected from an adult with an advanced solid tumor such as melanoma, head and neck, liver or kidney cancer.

CDR3 in DNA: TGTGCCAGCAGCCAGGCAGGGGCGGGTCAGCCCCAGCATTTT. Translation gives CASSQAGAGQPQHF. The chain uses TRBV6-1 and TRBJ1-5, with a tentative D call TRBD1 (6 bases). This CDR3 comprises 14 residues. Looked up from germline, CDR1 is MNHNS and CDR2 is SASEGT. With 6 bases removed from V and 6 bases from J, the gap between germline ends came to 15 bases.